The next 6 T cell receptor beta chains were all read from a single sample in a study of neurological immune-mediated disorders. TCRdb re-analysed the 5' RACE reads in MiXCR, keeping a single row per CDR3 protein. This table has 35,000 to 50,000 distinct CDR3 sequences, 2.5% appearing once. Specimen: PBMCs. The receptors derive from a man aged 45-65 years with multiple sclerosis.

Many counts were recorded for this clonotype. The chain has TRBV7-2 and TRBJ2-6; D ambiguous. Trimming took off 1 base at V and 0 bases at J, with 4 bases between the two ends. The CDR3 runs to 15 residues. Germline CDR1 and CDR2: SGHTA and FQGNSA. CDR3 sequence: CASSLDRSGANVLTF. The CDR3 nucleotides read TGTGCCAGCAGCTTAGACCGCTCTGGGGCCAACGTCCTGACTTTC.

This clonotype has ten or more counts. This chain links TRBV7-8 with TRBJ1-1, with unresolved D. V lost 4 bases and J 6 bases, leaving 12 bases between the germline ends. Germline V gene data show CDR1 as SGHVS and CDR2 as FQNEAQ. This CDR3 has 13 residues. CDR3 residues: CASSSARGAEAFF. Written as DNA, the CDR3 is TGTGCCAGCAGCTCCGCGAGAGGCGCTGAAGCTTTCTTT.

This clonotype was observed at least ten times. This chain uses TRBV24-1 with TRBJ2-3; 8 positions agree with TRBD2. Trimming took 4 bases from V and 4 from J; bases not matched to a gene: 9. CDR3 length: 16 residues. Germline V gene sequence: CDR1 KGHDR, CDR2 SFDVKD. In nucleotides, the CDR3 is TGTGCCACCAGTGAGCCTCGGGGGGGCGGGGCAGATACGCAGTATTTT. This sequence encodes CATSEPRGGGADTQYF.

The table lists this clonotype with many counts. The chain is built from TRBV3-1 and TRBJ2-2; D gene unclear. Germline values: CDR1 LGHDT, CDR2 YNNKEL (reference sequence). Trimming took off 3 bases at V and 4 bases at J, with 6 bases between the two ends. The CDR3 extends over 13 amino acids. The CDR3 spells CASSQVSTGELFF. As DNA, the CDR3 is TGTGCCAGCAGCCAGGTCTCCACCGGGGAGCTGTTTTTT.

This clonotype came up a few times. A read error is likely, as this CDR3 ends without the conserved phenylalanine or tryptophan. V and J are TRBV5-6 and TRBJ2-1, with 13 bases identical to TRBD2. Unmatched junction bases numbered 3, after V lost 3 bases and J lost 6 bases. The CDR3 has 15 amino acids. Germline values: CDR1 SGHDT, CDR2 YYEEEE. The CDR3 DNA reads TGTGCCAGCAGCTCCGGACTAGCGGGGGTCAATGAGCAGTTCTGC. Translated: CASSSGLAGVNEQFC.

The chain employs TRBV11-3 and TRBJ1-1; unclear D gene. From germline, CDR1 is SGHNT and CDR2 YENEEA. V lost 0 bases and J lost 2, with 13 bases in between. The CDR3 runs 16 residues. CDR3 region: CASSLEERTGNTEAFF. The CDR3 DNA follows: TGTGCCAGCAGCTTAGAGGAACGGACCGGTAACACTGAAGCTTTCTTT.